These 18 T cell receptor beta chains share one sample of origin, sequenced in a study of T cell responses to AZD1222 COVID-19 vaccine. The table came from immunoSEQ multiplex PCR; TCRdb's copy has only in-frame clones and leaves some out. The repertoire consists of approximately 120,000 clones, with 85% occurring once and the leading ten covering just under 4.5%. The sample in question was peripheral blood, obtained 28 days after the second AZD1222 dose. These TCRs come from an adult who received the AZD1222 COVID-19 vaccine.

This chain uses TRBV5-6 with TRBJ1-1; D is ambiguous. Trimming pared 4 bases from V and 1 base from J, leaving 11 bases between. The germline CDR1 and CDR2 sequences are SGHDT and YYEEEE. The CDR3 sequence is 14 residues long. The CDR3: CASSRRGWNTEAFF. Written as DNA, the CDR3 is TGTGCCAGCAGCCGGCGGGGATGGAACACTGAAGCTTTCTTT.

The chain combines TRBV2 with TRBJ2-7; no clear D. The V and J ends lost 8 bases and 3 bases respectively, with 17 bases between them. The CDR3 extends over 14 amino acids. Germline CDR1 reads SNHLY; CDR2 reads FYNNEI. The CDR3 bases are TGTGCCAGCGACCGAGCTATAGGGAACTACGAGCAGTACTTC. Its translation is CASDRAIGNYEQYF.

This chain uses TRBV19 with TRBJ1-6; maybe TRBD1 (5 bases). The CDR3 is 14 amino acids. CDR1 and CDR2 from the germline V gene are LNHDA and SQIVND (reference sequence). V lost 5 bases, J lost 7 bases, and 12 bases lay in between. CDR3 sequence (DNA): TGTGCCAGTAGTCCCGGGACGGGGAATTCACCCCTCCACTTT. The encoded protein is CASSPGTGNSPLHF.

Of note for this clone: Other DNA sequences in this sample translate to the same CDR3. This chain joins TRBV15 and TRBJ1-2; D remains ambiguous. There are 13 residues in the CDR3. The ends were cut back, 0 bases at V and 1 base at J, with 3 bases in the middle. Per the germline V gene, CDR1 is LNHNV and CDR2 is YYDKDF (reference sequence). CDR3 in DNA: TGTGCCACCAGCAGAGACGGTAACTATGGCTACACCTTC. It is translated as CATSRDGNYGYTF.

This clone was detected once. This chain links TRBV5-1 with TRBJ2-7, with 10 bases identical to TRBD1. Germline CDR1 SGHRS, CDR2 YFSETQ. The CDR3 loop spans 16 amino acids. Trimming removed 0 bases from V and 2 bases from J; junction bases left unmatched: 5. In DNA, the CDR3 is TGCGCCAGCAGCTTGGCATCGGGGACAGGGGCCTACGAGCAGTACTTC. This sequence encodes CASSLASGTGAYEQYF.

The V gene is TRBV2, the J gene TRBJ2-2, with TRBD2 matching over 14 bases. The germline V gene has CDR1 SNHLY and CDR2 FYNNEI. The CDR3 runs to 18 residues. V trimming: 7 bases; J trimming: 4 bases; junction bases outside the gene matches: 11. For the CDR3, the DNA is TGTGCCAGCAACGTCGGACTAGCGGGGGGCCAGGGCACCGGGGAGCTGTTTTTT. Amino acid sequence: CASNVGLAGGQGTGELFF.

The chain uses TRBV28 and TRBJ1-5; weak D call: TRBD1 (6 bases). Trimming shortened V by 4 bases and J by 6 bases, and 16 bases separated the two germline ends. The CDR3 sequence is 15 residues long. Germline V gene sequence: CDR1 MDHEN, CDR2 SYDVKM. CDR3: CASSSVQGNGQPQHF. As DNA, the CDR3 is TGTGCCAGCAGTTCCGTACAGGGAAACGGTCAGCCCCAGCATTTT.

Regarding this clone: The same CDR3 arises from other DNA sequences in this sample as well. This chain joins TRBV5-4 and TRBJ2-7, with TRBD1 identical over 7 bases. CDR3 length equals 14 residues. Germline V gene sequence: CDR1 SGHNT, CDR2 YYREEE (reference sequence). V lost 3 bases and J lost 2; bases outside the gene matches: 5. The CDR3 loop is CASSSGTVTYEQYF. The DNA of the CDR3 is TGTGCCAGCAGCTCCGGGACAGTCACCTACGAGCAGTACTTC.

The CDR3 spells CAWSLRSEKLFF. CDR3 bases: TGTGCCTGGAGTTTGAGGAGCGAAAAACTGTTTTTT. The chain uses TRBV30 and TRBJ1-4; no clear D. The CDR3 sequence is 12 residues long. V gave up 2 bases and J gave up 8 bases, with 9 bases separating them. From germline, CDR1 is GTSNPN and CDR2 SVGIG (reference sequence).

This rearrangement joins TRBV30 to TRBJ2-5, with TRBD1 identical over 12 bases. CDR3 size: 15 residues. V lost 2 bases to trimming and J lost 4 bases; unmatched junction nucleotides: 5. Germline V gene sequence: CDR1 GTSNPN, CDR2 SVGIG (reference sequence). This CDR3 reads CAWSPGQGAGETQYF. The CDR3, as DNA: TGTGCCTGGAGTCCGGGACAGGGGGCCGGAGAGACCCAGTACTTC.

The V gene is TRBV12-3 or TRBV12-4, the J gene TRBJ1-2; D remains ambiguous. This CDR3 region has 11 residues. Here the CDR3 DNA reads TGTGTTACGGGAGTTAACTATGGCTACACCTTC. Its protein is CVTGVNYGYTF.

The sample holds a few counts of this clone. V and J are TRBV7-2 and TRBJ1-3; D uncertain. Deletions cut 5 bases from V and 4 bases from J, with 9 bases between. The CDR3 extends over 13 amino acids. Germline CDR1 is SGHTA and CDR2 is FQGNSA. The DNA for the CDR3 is TGTGCCAGCAGCCCAGGACCGGGAAACACCATATATTTT. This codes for CASSPGPGNTIYF.

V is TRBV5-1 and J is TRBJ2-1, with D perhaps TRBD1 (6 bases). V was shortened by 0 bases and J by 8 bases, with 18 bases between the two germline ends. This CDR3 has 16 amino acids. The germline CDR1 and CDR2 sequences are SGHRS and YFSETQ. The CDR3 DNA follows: TGCGCCAGCAGCTTGGCAACAGGGTTTAATGGCGATGAGCAGTTCTTC. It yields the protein CASSLATGFNGDEQFF.

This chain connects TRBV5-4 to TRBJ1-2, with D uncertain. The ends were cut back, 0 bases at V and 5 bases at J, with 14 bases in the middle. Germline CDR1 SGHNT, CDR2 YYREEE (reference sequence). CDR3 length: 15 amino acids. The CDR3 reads CASSLATTVKYGYTF. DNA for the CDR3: TGTGCCAGCAGCTTGGCGACGACGGTAAAATATGGCTACACCTTC.

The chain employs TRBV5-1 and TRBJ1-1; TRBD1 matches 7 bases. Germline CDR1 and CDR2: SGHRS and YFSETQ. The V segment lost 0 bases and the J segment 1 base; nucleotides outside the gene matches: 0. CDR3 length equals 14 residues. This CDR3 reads CASSLEGANTEAFF. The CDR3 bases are TGCGCCAGCAGCTTGGAGGGGGCGAACACTGAAGCTTTCTTT.

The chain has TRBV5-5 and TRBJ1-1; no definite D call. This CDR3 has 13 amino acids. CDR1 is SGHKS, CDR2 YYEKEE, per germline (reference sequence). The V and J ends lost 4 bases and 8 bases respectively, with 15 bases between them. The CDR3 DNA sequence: TGTGCCAGCAGCCCCCCCGTTGAGACAGAAGCTTTCTTT. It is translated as CASSPPVETEAFF. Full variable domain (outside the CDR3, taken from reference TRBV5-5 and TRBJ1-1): DAGVTQSPTHLIKTRGQQVTLRCSPISGHKSVSWYQQVLGQGPQFIFQYYEKEERGRGNFPDRFSARQFPNYSSELNVNALLLGDSALYLCASSPPVETEAFFGQGTRLTVV.

This chain's CDR3 is CASSPDRGQETQYF. In nucleotides, the CDR3 is TGTGCCAGCAGCCCGGACAGGGGGCAAGAGACCCAGTACTTC. This rearrangement joins TRBV7-8 to TRBJ2-5; 10 nucleotides line up with TRBD1. Germline trimming cut 5 bases from V and 2 bases from J; bases unmatched to any gene: 2. Germline CDR1 is SGHVS and CDR2 is FQNEAQ. This CDR3 region has 14 residues. Supplemented by reference TRBV7-8 and TRBJ2-5, the full variable domain reads GAGVSQSPRYKVAKRGQDVALRCDPISGHVSLFWYQQALGQGPEFLTYFQNEAQLDKSGLPSDRFFAERPEGSVSTLKIQRTQQEDSAVYLCASSPDRGQETQYFGPGTRLLVL.

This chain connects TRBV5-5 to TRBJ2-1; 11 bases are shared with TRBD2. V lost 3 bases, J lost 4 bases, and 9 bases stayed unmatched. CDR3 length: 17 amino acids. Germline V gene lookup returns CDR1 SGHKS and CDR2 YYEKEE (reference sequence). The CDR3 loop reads CASSYFTSGGLYNEQFF. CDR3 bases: TGTGCCAGCAGCTACTTTACTAGCGGGGGACTTTACAATGAGCAGTTCTTC.